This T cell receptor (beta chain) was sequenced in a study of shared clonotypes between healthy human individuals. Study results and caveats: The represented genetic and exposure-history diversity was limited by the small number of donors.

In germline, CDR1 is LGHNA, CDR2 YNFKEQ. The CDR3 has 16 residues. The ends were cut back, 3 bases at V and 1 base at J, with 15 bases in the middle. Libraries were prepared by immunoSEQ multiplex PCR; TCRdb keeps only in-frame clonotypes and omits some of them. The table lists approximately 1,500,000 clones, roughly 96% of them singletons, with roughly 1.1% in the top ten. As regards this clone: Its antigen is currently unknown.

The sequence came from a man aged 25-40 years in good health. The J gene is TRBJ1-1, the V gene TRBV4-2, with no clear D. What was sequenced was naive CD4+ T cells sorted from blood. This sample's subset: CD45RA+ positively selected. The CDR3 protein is CASSHNGRTANTEAFF. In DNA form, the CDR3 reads TGTGCCAGCAGCCATAATGGTAGGACGGCGAACACTGAAGCTTTCTTT.